This T cell receptor beta chain stems from a study of T cell changes during pregnancy in multiple sclerosis. Sequenced by immunoSEQ multiplex PCR; TCRdb stores in-frame clones only, minus some. The sample has under 40,000 clones, roughly nine tenths seen once; the top ten hold roughly 5%. The germline CDR1 and CDR2 sequences are SGHVS and FNYEAQ. This CDR3 contains 19 residues. Trimming removed 3 bases from V and 0 bases from J; junction bases left unmatched: 11. This sample comprised peripheral blood, obtained in the third trimester of pregnancy. The chain has TRBV7-6 and TRBJ1-3; 10 bases line up with TRBD1. This TCR was recovered from a female donor in good health, enrolled as a control in a pregnancy study. CDR3 in DNA: TGTGCCAGCAGCTTGGCCGGGACAGGGGCACCCAACTCTGGAAACACCATATATTTT. Translating gives CASSLAGTGAPNSGNTIYF.